This record concerns one TCR beta chain sequence. The antigen it recognizes is unknown. Base qualities are not provided; no much larger clone lies one nucleotide away. The data were obtained in a study of OX40 agonist ivuxolimab in advanced cancers. As for the study more broadly: Ivuxolimab was a fully human IgG2 agonistic monoclonal antibody targeting the costimulatory receptor OX40 (CD134). Intravenous ivuxolimab was administered to patients every 2 weeks at six dose levels: 0.01, 0.1, 0.3, 1.5, 3 and 10 mg/kg. Of the roughly 52 dose-escalation patients, hepatocellular carcinoma was present in around 20, melanoma in approximately 15, renal cell carcinoma in 9 and head and neck cancer in 9. In the dose-escalation cohort, more than 75% of patients were male, and the mean age was approximately 60 years, with a range of about 20 to 79. Prior anti-PD-1, anti-PD-L1 or anti-CTLA-4 therapy was permitted, and checkpoint inhibitors had been received by more than 35% of dose-escalation patients. Three dose-escalation patients achieved partial responses, one with hepatocellular carcinoma and two with cutaneous melanoma. The purpose of peripheral TCRbeta sequencing was to test whether ivuxolimab changed TCR sequence diversity and led to clonal T-cell expansion. The paper describes the monotherapy dose-escalation part (N ≈ 49 patients) of the phase I trial of ivuxolimab. Overall study results and their limits: The antigen specificity of the clonally expanded peripheral T cells was not determined. At doses of 0.1 to 3.0 mg/kg, clonal expansion of both CD4+ and CD8+ blood T cells was observed from baseline to week 6. After ivuxolimab, CD8+ T cells had more expanded clones than CD4+ T cells on average. Low levels of normalized T-cell clonal expansion were also seen in some patients who did not respond. In the 0.1-3.0 mg/kg groups, partial responders were among the patients with the lowest normalized peripheral clonal expansion, particularly in CD8+ T cells.

Patients with autoimmune disease history or receiving systemic immunosuppression were excluded from the trial. In every dose cohort, peripheral blood was drawn for TCR sequencing at baseline, cycle 4 day 1, and cycle 7 day 1. The samples were taken from a phase I, first-in-human, multicenter, open-label dose-escalation trial of ivuxolimab. The trial enrolled adults with locally advanced or metastatic head and neck squamous cell, hepatocellular, melanoma or renal cell carcinoma. CD4+ and CD8+ T cells were sorted separately from peripheral blood before TCR sequencing. To sequence the TCRbeta CDR3 region, genomic DNA was isolated from the sorted cells. TCRbeta CDR3 regions were sequenced using the immunoSEQ Assay. TCRdb carries this immuneACCESS record with in-frame sequences only. Its versions omit some clonotypes, under half of them owing to an unresolved V gene in the studies checked, with the rest unexplained. The sample profile shows about 36,000 clones; 74% of them were found once. The ten largest clones represent about 18% of the sample.

V is pared back by 2 bases and J by 0 bases, with 11 bases lying between the germline termini. Its CDR3 holds 16 amino acids, cysteine through phenylalanine. CDR3 DNA is the only sequence kept; it has 48 bases, read in frame from the first base. CDR1 MNHNS and CDR2 SASEGT were looked up in the germline V gene. The input for sequencing was CD4+ or CD8+ T cells sorted from blood, taken in a trial of the OX40 agonist ivuxolimab. The receptor chain draws on TRBV6-1 and TRBJ1-3, with the D gene uncertain. This TCR was sampled from an adult with an advanced solid tumor such as melanoma, head and neck, liver or kidney cancer. Here is the DNA: TGTGCCAGCAGTGAACTCCCACCTATCTCTGGAAACACCATATATTTT. Its protein product is CASSELPPISGNTIYF.